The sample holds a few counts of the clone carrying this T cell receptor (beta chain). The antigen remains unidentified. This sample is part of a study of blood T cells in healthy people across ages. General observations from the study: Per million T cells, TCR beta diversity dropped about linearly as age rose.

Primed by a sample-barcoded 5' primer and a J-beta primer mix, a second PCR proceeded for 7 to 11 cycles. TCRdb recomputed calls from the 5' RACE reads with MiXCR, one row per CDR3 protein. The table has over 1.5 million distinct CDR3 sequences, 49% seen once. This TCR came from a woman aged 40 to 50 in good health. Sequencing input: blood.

CDR3 sequence: CASRGYGTFNEQFF. CDR3 DNA sequence: TGTGCCAGCAGGGGGTACGGGACCTTCAATGAGCAGTTCTTC. This chain joins TRBV6-1 and TRBJ2-1, with D possibly being TRBD1 or TRBD2 (5 bases each). The CDR3 is 14 residues long. Germline V gene sequence: CDR1 MNHNS, CDR2 SASEGT. Trimming left V 6 bases short and J 6 bases short, with 15 bases between.